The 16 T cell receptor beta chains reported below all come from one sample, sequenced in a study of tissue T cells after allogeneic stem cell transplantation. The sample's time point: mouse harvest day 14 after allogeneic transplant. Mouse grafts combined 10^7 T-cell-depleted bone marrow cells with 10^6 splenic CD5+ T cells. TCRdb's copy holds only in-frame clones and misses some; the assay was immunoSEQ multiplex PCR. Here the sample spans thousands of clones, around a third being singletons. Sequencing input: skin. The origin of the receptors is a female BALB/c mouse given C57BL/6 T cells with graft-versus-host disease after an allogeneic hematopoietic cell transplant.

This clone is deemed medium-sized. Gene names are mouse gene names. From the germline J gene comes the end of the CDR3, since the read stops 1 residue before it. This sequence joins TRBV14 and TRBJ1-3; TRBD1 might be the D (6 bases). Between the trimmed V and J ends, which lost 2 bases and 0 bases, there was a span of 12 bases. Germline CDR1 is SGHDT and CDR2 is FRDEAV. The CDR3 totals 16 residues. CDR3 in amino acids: CASSFSQGNSGNTLYF. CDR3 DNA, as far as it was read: TGTGCCAGCAGTTTTTCCCAGGGGAATTCTGGAAATACGCTCTAT.

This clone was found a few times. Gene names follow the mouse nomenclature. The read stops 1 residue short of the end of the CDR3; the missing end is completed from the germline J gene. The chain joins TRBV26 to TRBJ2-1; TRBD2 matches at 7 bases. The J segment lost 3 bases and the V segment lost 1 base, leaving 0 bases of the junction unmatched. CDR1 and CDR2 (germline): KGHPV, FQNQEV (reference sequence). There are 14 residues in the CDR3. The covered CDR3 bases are TGTGCCAGCAGTCTGTGGGGGGGCTATGCTGAGCAGTTC. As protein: CASSLWGGYAEQF. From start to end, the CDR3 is CASSLWGGYAEQFF.

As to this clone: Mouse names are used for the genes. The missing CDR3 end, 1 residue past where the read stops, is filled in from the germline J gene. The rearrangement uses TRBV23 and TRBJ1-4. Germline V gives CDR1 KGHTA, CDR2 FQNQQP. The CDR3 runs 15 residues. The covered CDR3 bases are TGCTCCAGCAGTCAATCTACGGTTTCCAACGAAAGATTATTT. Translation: CSSSQSTVSNERLF. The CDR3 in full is CSSSQSTVSNERLFF.

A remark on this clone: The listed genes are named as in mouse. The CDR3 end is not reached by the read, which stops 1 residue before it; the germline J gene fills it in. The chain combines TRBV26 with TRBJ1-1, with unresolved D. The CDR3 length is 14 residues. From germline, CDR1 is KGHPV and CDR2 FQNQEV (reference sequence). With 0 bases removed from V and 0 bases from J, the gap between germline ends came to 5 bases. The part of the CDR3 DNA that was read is TGTGCCAGCAGTCTGTCGGCTGCAAACACAGAAGTCTTC. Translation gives CASSLSAANTEVF. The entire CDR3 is CASSLSAANTEVFF.

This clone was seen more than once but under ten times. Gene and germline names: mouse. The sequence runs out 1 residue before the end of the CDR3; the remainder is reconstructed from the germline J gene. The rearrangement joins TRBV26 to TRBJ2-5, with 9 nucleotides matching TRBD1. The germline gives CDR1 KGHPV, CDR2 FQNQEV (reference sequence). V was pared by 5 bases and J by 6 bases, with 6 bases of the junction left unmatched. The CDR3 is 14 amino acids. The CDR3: CASSFGQGKDTQYF. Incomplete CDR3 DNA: TGTGCCAGCAGTTTCGGACAGGGGAAGGACACCCAGTAC. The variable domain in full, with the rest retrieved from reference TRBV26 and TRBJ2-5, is NSKVIQTPRYLVKGQGQKAKMRCIPEKGHPVVFWYQQNKNNEFKFLINFQNQEVLQQIDMTEKRFSAECPSNSPCSLEIQSSEAGDSALYLCASSFGQGKDTQYFGPGTRLLVL.

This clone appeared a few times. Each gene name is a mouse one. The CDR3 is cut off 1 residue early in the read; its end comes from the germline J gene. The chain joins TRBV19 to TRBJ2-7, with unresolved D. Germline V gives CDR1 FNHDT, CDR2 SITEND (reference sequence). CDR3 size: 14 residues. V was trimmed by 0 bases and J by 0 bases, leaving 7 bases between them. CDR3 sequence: CASSIVKSSYEQYF. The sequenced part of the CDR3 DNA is TGTGCCAGCAGTATAGTCAAATCCTCCTATGAACAGTAC.

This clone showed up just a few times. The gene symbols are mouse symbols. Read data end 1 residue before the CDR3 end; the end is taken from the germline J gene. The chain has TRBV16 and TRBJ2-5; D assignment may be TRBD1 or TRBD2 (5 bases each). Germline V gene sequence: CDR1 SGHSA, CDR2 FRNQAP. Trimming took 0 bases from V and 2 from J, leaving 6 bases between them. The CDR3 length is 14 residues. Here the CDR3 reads CASSLEGRQDTQYF. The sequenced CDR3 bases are TGTGCAAGCAGCTTAGAGGGGCGCCAAGACACCCAGTAC. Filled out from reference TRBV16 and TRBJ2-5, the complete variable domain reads NAGVIQTPRHKVTGKGQEATLWCEPISGHSAVFWYRQTIVQGLEFLTYFRNQAPIDDSGMPKERFSAQMPNQSHSTLKIQSTQPQDSAVYLCASSLEGRQDTQYFGPGTRLLVL.

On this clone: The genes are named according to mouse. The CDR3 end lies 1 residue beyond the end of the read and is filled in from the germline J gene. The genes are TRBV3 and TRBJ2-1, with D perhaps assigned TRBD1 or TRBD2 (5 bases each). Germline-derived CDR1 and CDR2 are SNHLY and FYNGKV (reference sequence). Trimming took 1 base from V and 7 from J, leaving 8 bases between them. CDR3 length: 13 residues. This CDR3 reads CASSLGGRAEQFF. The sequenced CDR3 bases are TGTGCCAGCAGCTTAGGGGGGAGAGCTGAGCAGTTC.

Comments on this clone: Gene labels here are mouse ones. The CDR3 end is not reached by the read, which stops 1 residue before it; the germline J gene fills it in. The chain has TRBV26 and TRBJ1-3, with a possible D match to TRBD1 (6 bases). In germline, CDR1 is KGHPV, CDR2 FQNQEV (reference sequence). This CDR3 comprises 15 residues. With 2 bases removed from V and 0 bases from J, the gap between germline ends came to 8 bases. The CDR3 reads CASSLGGASGNTLYF. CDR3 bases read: TGTGCCAGCAGTCTGGGGGGGGCTTCTGGAAATACGCTCTAT. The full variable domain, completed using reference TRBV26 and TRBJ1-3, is NSKVIQTPRYLVKGQGQKAKMRCIPEKGHPVVFWYQQNKNNEFKFLINFQNQEVLQQIDMTEKRFSAECPSNSPCSLEIQSSEAGDSALYLCASSLGGASGNTLYFGEGSRLIVV.

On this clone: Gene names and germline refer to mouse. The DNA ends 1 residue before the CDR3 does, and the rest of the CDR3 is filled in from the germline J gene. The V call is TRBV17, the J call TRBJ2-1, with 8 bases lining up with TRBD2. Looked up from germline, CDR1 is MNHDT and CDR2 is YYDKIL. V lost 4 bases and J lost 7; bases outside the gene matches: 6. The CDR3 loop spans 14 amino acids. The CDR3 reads CASSMGGAEAEQFF. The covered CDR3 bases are TGTGCTAGCAGTATGGGGGGGGCGGAGGCTGAGCAGTTC.

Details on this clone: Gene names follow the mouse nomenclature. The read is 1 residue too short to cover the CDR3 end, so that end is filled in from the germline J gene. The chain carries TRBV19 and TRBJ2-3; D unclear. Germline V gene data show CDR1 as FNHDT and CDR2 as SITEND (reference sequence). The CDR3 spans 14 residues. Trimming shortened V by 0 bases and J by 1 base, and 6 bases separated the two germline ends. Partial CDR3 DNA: TGTGCCAGCAGTATAGGTAGGGGTGCAGAAACGCTGTAT. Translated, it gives CASSIGRGAETLY. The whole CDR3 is CASSIGRGAETLYF.

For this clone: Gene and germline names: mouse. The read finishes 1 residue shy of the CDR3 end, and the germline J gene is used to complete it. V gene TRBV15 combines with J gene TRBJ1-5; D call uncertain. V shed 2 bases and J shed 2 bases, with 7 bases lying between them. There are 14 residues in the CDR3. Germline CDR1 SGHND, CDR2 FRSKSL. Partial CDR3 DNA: TGTGCCAGCAGTTTACGGGGAGACAACCAGGCTCCGCTT. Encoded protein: CASSLRGDNQAPL. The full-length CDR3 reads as CASSLRGDNQAPLF.

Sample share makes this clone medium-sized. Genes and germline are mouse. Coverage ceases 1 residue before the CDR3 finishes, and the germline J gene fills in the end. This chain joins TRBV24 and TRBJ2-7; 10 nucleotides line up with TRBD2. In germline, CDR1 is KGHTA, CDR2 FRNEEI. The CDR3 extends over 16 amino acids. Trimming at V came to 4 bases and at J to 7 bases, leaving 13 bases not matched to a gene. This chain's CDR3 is CASSRPGAGGAREQYF. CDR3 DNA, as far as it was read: TGTGCCAGCAGTCGGCCCGGGGCTGGGGGGGCGAGGGAACAGTAC.

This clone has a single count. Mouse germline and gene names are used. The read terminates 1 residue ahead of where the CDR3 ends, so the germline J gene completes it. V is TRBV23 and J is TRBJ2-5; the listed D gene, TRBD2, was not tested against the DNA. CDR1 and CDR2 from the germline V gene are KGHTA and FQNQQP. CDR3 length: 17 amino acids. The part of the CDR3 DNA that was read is TGCTCCAGCAGTCAATCTCTGGGGGGTAGGGGCCAAGACACCCAGTAC. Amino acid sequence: CSSSQSLGGRGQDTQY. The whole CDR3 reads CSSSQSLGGRGQDTQYF.

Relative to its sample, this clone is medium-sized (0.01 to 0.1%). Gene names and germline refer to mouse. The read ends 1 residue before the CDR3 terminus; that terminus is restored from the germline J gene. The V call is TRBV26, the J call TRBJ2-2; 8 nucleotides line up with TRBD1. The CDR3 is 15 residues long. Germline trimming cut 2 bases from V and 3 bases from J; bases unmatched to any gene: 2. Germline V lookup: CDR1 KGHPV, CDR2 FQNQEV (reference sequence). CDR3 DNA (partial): TGTGCCAGCAGTCTGGACAGGGGCCACACCGGGCAGCTCTAC. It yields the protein CASSLDRGHTGQLY. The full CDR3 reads CASSLDRGHTGQLYF.

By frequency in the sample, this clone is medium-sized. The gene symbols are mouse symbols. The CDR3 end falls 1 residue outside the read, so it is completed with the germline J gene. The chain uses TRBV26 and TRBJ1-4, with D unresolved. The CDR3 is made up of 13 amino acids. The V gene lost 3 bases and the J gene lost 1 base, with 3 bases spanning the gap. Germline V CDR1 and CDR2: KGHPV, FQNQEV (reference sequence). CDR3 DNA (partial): TGTGCCAGCAGTCTATATTCCAACGAAAGATTATTT. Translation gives CASSLYSNERLF. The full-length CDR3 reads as CASSLYSNERLFF.